This TCR beta chain is from a study of shared clonotypes between healthy human individuals. This CDR3 is 16 amino acids long. V was trimmed by 1 base and J by 1 base, leaving 13 bases between them. CDR1 SEHNR and CDR2 FQNEAQ come from the germline V gene (reference sequence). Profiled with immunoSEQ multiplex PCR; TCRdb holds only in-frame clones, not every one. The table lists under 2,500,000 clones, approximately 95% of them singletons, with roughly 0.13% in the top ten. The count of this clone is one. V is TRBV7-9 and J is TRBJ1-1; D is unclear. The sequence came from a man younger than 35 in good health. The sample comprised naive CD4+ T cells sorted from blood. As for subset: CD45RA+ positively selected. CDR3 residues: CASSLEFPGPNTEAFF. In DNA form, the CDR3 reads TGTGCCAGCAGCTTAGAATTTCCAGGACCGAACACTGAAGCTTTCTTT.